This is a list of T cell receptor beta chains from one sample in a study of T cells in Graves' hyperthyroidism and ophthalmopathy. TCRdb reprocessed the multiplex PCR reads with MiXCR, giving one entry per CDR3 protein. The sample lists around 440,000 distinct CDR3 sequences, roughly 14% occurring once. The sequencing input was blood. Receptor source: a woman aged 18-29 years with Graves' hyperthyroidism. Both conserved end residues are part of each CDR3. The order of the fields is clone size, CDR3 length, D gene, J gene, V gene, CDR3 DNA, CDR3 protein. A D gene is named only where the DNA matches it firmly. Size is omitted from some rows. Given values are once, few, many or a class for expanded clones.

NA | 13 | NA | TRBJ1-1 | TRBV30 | TGTGCCAGTATGGGGGGGGAGAACACTGAAGCTTTCTTT | CASMGGENTEAFF
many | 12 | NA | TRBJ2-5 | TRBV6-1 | TGTGCCAGCAGTTCCATGGCAGAGACCCAGTACTTC | CASSSMAETQYF
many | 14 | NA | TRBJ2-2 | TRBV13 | TGTGCCAGCAGCTTAGGACAGCACACCGGGGAGCTGTTTTTT | CASSLGQHTGELFF
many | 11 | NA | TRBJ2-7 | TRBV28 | TGTGCCAGCAGTCCACTCTACGAGCTGTACTTC | CASSPLYELYF
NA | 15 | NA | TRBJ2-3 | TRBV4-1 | TGCGCCAGCAGCCAGAGGGCGGGACTCACAGATACGCAGTATTTT | CASSQRAGLTDTQYF
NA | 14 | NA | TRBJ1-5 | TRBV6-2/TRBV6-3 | TGTGCCAGCAGCCAGGGAATTGGTAATCAGCCCCAGCATTTT | CASSQGIGNQPQHF
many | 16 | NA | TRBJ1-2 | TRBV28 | TGTGCCAGCAGCCAAACGGGACAACTAGCTAACTATGGCTACACCTTC | CASSQTGQLANYGYTF
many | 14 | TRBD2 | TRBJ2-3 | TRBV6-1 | TGTGCCAGCAGAGAGCGGGGTCTACATGATACGCAGTATTTT | CASRERGLHDTQYF
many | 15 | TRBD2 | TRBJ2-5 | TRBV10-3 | TGTGCCATCAGTGGAGGACTAGCGGGGGTCCGGACCCAGTACTTC | CAISGGLAGVRTQYF
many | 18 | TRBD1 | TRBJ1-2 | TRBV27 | TGTGCCAGCCGCTACCGGGGGGACAGGGGCGGGTCTAACTATGGCTACACCTTC | CASRYRGDRGGSNYGYTF
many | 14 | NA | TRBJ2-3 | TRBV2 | TGTGCCAGCACCTACGGGGAATCCACAGATACGCAGTATTTT | CASTYGESTDTQYF
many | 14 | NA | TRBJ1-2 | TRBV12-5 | TGTGCTAGTGGTTTAGCCGGGACAAACTATGGCTACACCTTC | CASGLAGTNYGYTF
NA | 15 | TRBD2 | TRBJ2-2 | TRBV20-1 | TGCAGTGGGAGGACTAGCGGGGGACCAACCGGGGAGCTGTTTTTT | CSGRTSGGPTGELFF
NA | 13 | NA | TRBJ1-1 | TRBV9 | TGTGCCAGCAGCCCTAGGGCCGGCACTGGAGCTTTCTTT | CASSPRAGTGAFF
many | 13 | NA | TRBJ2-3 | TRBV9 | TGTGCGGCGAGCACGTCCGGGACAGATACGCAGTATTTT | CAASTSGTDTQYF
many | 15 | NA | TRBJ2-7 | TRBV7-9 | TGTGCCAGCAGCTTGGGGCGGAGTACAAGCTACGAGCAGTACTTC | CASSLGRSTSYEQYF
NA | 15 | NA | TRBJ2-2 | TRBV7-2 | TGTGCCAGCAGCTTAGTGCGGGGATCCACCGGGGAGCTGTTTTTT | CASSLVRGSTGELFF
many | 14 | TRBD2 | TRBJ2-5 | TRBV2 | TGTGCCAGCATTGTGCGGGGGGGCTGGGAGACCCAGTACTTC | CASIVRGGWETQYF
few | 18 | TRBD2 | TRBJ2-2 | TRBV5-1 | TGCGCCAGCAGCTTGGGATGGGGCGGGAGTATCGACACCGGGGAGCTGTTTTTT | CASSLGWGGSIDTGELFF
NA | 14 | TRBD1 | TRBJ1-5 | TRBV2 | TGTGCCAGCAGTGAGGACAGGGATAATCAGCCCCAGCATTTT | CASSEDRDNQPQHF
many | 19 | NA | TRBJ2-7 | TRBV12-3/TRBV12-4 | TGTGCCAGCAGCTCCCTCGGGTCGACGGGAAGAAAAAGGGTCTACGAGCAGTACTTC | CASSSLGSTGRKRVYEQYF
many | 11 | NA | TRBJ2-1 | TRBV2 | TGTGCCAGCGCTAGCCAGGATGAGCAGTTCTTC | CASASQDEQFF
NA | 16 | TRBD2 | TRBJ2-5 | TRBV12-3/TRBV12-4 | TGTGCCAGCAGTGAAACTGGAGCGGGGGGGAGGGAGACCCAGTACTTC | CASSETGAGGRETQYF
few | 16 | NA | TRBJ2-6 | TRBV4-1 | TGCGCCAGCAGCCCCGCGGTAGGGGCCGGGGCCAACGTCCTGACTTTC | CASSPAVGAGANVLTF
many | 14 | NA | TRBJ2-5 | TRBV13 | TGTGCCAGCAGCTTAGGAGAGGCAGGGGAGACCCAGTACTTC | CASSLGEAGETQYF
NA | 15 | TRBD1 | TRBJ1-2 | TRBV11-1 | TGTGCCAGCAGCTTAAGGACAGGGATCGAGTATGGCTACACCTTC | CASSLRTGIEYGYTF
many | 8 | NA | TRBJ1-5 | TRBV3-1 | TGTGCCAGCACCCGTATGCATTTT | CASTRMHF
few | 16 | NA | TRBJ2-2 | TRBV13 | TGTGCCAGCAGCTTAGGACTAGTTTTGAACACCGGGGAGCTGTTTTTT | CASSLGLVLNTGELFF
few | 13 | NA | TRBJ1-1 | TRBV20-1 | TGCAGTGCTAGAGGGGGAGGGAGCACTGAAGCTTTCTTT | CSARGGGSTEAFF
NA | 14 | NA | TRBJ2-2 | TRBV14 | TGTGCCAGCAGCCAAAACCTAGGCGGCGGGGAGCTGTTTTTT | CASSQNLGGGELFF
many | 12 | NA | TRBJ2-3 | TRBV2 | TGTGCCAGCAGGACGGGGCAGTCTCGTCAGTATTTT | CASRTGQSRQYF
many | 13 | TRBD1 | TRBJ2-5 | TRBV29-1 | TGCAGCTTTAGGACAGGGGCCCAAGAGACCCAGTACTTC | CSFRTGAQETQYF
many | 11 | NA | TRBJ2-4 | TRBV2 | TGTGCCAGCAGTGAGGGTGGCATTCAGTACTTC | CASSEGGIQYF
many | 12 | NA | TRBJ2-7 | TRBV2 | TGTGCCAGCAGCAGAGGGAACAACGAGCAGTACTTC | CASSRGNNEQYF
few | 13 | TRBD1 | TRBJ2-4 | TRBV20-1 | TGCAGTGCTATGGCAGGGGGCCAAAACATTCAGTACTTC | CSAMAGGQNIQYF
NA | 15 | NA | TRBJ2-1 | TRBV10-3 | TGTACCACCCAGGACTCGGGACAATCCTACAATGAGCAGTTCTTC | CTTQDSGQSYNEQFF
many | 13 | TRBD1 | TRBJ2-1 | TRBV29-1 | TGCAGCGCAGGACAGGGGTCCTACAATGAGCAGTTCTTC | CSAGQGSYNEQFF
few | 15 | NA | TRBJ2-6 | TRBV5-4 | TGTGCCAGCAGCTGGAGGGGTACCGGGGCCAACGTCCTGACTTTC | CASSWRGTGANVLTF
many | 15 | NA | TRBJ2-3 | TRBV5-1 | TGCGCCAGCAGCCTCGGCACAGGGTACTCAGATACGCAGTATTTT | CASSLGTGYSDTQYF
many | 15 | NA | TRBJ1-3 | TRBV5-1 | TGCGCCAGCAGCAAACAACAGGGAGGTGGAAACACCATATATTTT | CASSKQQGGGNTIYF
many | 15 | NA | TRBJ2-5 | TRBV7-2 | TGTGCCAGCATCCGAGTAGGAATAGCCCAAGAGACCCAGTACTTC | CASIRVGIAQETQYF
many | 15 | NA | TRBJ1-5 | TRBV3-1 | TGTGCCAGCAGCCAAGCGTGGGGGGAAGATCAGCCCCAGCATTTT | CASSQAWGEDQPQHF